The clone carrying this T cell receptor (beta chain) was recorded at least ten times. Antigen: not known. This entry is derived from a study of T cells after yellow fever vaccination. By 5'RACE template switching, TCR cDNA was produced, with a universal primer site and UMIs added in the process. TCRdb passed the 5' RACE reads through MiXCR, listing each CDR3 protein once. This table has around 100,000 distinct CDR3 sequences, approximately 8.4% appearing once. J lost 2 bases, V lost 3 bases, and 8 bases had no gene match. The CDR3 totals 16 residues. CDR1 and CDR2 (germline): SGDLS, YYNGEE. Findings and limits, study-wide: Post-booster reappearance was seen for most primary-vaccination clones (about 96% CD4, 75% to 90% CD8). The secondary T-cell response peaked on day 5, not day 15, but was weaker. Among all clonotypes, a small share was observed in both CD4 and CD8 compartments.

Sequencing used CD8+ T cells sorted from PBMCs, obtained 45 days after the yellow fever booster vaccination. The V and J genes are TRBV9 and TRBJ2-3; 8 nucleotides align to TRBD2. The sequence derives from a man aged 25-45 years who received the YFV17D yellow fever vaccine. CDR3 in amino acids: CASSATSGPHTDTQYF. CDR3 coding DNA: TGTGCCAGCAGCGCTACTAGCGGACCCCACACAGATACGCAGTATTTT.